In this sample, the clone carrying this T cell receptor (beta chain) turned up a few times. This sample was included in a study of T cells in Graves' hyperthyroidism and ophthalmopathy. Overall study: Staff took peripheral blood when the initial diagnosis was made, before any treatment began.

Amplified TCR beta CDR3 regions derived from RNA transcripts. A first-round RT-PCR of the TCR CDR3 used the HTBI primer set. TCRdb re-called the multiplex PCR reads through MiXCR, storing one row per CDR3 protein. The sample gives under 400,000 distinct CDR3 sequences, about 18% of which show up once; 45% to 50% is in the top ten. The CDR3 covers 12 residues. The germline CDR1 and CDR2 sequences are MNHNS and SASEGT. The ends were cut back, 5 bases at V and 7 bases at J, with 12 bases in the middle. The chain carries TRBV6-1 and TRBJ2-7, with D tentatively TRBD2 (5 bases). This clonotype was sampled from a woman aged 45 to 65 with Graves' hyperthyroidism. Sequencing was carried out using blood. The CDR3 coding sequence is TGTGCCAGCAGTTTGGAACGGAGGGAGCAGTACTTC. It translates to CASSLERREQYF.